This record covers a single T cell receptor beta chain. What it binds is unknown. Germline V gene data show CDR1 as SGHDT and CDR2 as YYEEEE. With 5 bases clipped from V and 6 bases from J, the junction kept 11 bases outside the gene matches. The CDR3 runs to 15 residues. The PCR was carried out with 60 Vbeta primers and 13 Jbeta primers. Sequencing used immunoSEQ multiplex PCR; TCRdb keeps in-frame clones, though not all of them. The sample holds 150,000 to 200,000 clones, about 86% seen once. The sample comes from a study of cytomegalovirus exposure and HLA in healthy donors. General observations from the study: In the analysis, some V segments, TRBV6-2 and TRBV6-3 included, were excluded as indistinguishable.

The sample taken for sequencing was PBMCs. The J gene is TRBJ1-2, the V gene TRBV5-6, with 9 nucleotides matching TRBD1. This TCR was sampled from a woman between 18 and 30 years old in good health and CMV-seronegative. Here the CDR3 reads CASSKGNRQGDGYTF. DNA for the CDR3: TGTGCCAGCAGTAAGGGCAACAGACAGGGGGATGGCTACACCTTC.